The source of this TCR beta chain is a study of shared clonotypes between healthy human individuals. Study-level results: The study generally estimated greater richness for naive than memory subsets. Blood alone was sampled, and tissue repertoires likely differ. All-four-donor shared clonotypes had higher generation probabilities than non-shared clonotypes did.

Germline V lookup: CDR1 SGHNT, CDR2 YYREEE (reference sequence). Trimming cost V 1 base and J 0 bases, with 9 bases left between them. The CDR3 covers 15 residues. Several immunoSEQ plates held equal portions of the genomic DNA taken from each subset. TCRdb's copy holds only in-frame clones and misses some; the assay was immunoSEQ multiplex PCR. This table holds roughly 2.2 million clones, 80% to 95% found once. A note on this clone: Its specificity is unknown.

The sample comprised naive CD4+ T cells from PBMCs. Subset indicated: CD45RA+ positively selected. The origin of this receptor is a man younger than 35 in good health. Some clones in this sample may be carry-over from other donors' samples. The chain combines TRBV5-4 with TRBJ2-3; possibly TRBD2 for D (5 bases). The chain's CDR3 is CASSLIEGSTDTQYF. CDR3 nucleotides: TGTGCCAGCAGCTTGATAGAGGGAAGCACAGATACGCAGTATTTT.